A selection of T cell receptor beta chains follows, all from one sample in a study of blood T cell repertoires in COVID-19. The table came from immunoSEQ multiplex PCR; TCRdb's copy has only in-frame clones and leaves some out. The table records 150,000 or so clones, 60% to 85% of them present only once. Material: peripheral blood. All receptors come from an elderly woman with active or convalescent COVID-19. CDR3s include the opening cysteine and the closing phenylalanine or tryptophan. A D gene is named only where the DNA matches it firmly. Expanded clones get a size class; other rows say once, few or many, or leave the size out.

>NA|TRBV19|TRBD1|TRBJ1-2
CASSAPGQGLVYGYTF
TGTGCCAGTAGTGCCCCGGGACAGGGGTTGGTCTATGGCTACACCTTC
>NA|TRBV27|TRBD1|TRBJ1-2
CASSLVRDRTNYGYTF
TGTGCCAGCAGCCTCGTCCGGGACAGAACTAACTATGGCTACACCTTC
>few|TRBV7-2|NA|TRBJ1-5
CASSFNEDQPQHF
TGTGCCAGCAGCTTCAACGAGGATCAGCCCCAGCATTTT
>NA|TRBV6-6|NA|TRBJ1-2
CASSRRQGGGEYGYTF
TGTGCCAGCAGCCGCCGCCAGGGTGGGGGGGAATATGGCTACACCTTC
>NA|TRBV6-1|TRBD1|TRBJ1-1
CASSDTGGTEAFF
TGTGCCAGCAGTGATACAGGGGGGACTGAAGCTTTCTTT
>NA|TRBV4-2|TRBD2|TRBJ2-7
CASSQGLAGGSYEQYF
TGTGCCAGCAGCCAAGGTTTAGCGGGGGGTTCCTACGAGCAGTACTTC
>few|TRBV3-1/TRBV3-2|TRBD1|TRBJ2-7
CASSHFMVRGLYEQYF
TGTGCCAGCAGCCATTTTATGGTCAGGGGGCTTTACGAGCAGTACTTC
>NA|TRBV28|NA|TRBJ1-5
CASKSGQPQHF
TGTGCCAGCAAGTCGGGTCAGCCCCAGCATTTT
>NA|TRBV14|TRBD1|TRBJ1-2
CASSLTGLIGYTF
TGTGCCAGCAGCCTGACAGGGCTTATCGGCTACACCTTC
>NA|TRBV29-1|NA|TRBJ1-1
CSAFPQGNTEAFF
TGCAGCGCATTTCCCCAGGGGAACACTGAAGCTTTCTTT
>NA|TRBV6-4|NA|TRBJ2-3
CASSDSGYSTDTQYF
TGTGCCAGCAGTGATAGCGGCTATAGCACAGATACGCAGTATTTT
>NA|TRBV12-3/TRBV12-4|NA|TRBJ1-2
CASSPGYVGYTF
TGTGCCAGCAGCCCAGGTTACGTTGGCTACACCTTC
>NA|TRBV3-1/TRBV3-2|NA|TRBJ1-2
CASRLTDSGRYTF
TGTGCCAGCAGACTCACGGACAGTGGACGCTACACCTTC
>NA|TRBV30|NA|TRBJ1-1
CALRTQVDTEAFF
TGTGCCCTACGAACACAGGTCGACACTGAAGCTTTCTTT
>few|TRBV7-2|TRBD2|TRBJ2-1
CASSPDGTSYEQFF
TGTGCCAGCAGCCCAGACGGGACTAGCTATGAGCAGTTCTTC
>NA|TRBV28|NA|TRBJ1-2
CASGKAGSGYGYTF
TGTGCCAGCGGCAAGGCGGGGTCGGGCTATGGCTACACCTTC
>once|TRBV7-8|TRBD1|TRBJ1-1
CASSQRQGARAFF
TGTGCCAGCAGCCAACGACAGGGGGCAAGGGCTTTCTTT
>few|TRBV4-1|NA|TRBJ2-3
CASSQVRGRSDTQYF
TGCGCCAGCAGCCAAGTAAGAGGTCGTTCAGATACGCAGTATTTT
>NA|TRBV6-6|TRBD1|TRBJ2-3
CASSKDRGRGTDTQYF
TGTGCCAGCAGTAAGGACAGGGGGCGAGGCACAGATACGCAGTATTTT
>few|TRBV10-3|NA|TRBJ1-1
CAISAREGEAFF
TGTGCCATCAGTGCCCGGGAGGGTGAAGCTTTCTTT
>NA|TRBV9|NA|TRBJ1-2
CASSASAQLNYGYTF
TGTGCCAGCAGCGCCTCGGCACAGCTTAACTATGGCTACACCTTC
>NA|TRBV28|TRBD1|TRBJ2-1
CASRSGTGGDYLWNEQFF
TGTGCCAGCAGATCCGGGACAGGGGGGGATTACCTCTGGAATGAGCAGTTCTTC
>NA|TRBV19|NA|TRBJ1-6
CASTRDTGHNSPLHF
TGTGCCAGTACCAGGGACACCGGCCATAATTCACCCCTCCACTTT
>NA|TRBV18|TRBD1|TRBJ2-2
CASSPDRATFGELFF
TGTGCCAGCTCACCGGACAGGGCTACCTTCGGGGAGCTGTTTTTT
>NA|TRBV28|NA|TRBJ1-1
CASSPLELTEAFF
TGTGCCAGCAGTCCCCTAGAACTCACTGAAGCTTTCTTT
>few|TRBV7-6|NA|TRBJ1-2
CASSLVSGNGYTF
TGTGCCAGCAGCTTAGTTTCAGGGAATGGCTACACCTTC
>NA|TRBV20-1|NA|TRBJ2-3
CSAGTDTQYF
TGCAGTGCCGGCACAGATACGCAGTATTTT
>NA|TRBV14|NA|TRBJ2-7
CASSLGLNYEQYF
TGTGCCAGCAGCCTCGGACTGAACTACGAGCAGTACTTC
>few|TRBV4-1|NA|TRBJ2-7
CASSHVGGTYEQYF
TGCGCCAGCAGCCATGTCGGGGGAACCTACGAGCAGTACTTC
>NA|TRBV19|TRBD2|TRBJ2-5
CASSRTSGARETQYF
TGTGCCAGTAGTAGAACTAGCGGTGCGAGGGAGACCCAGTACTTC
>once|TRBV5-1|TRBD2|TRBJ2-5
CASSLSSGGQETQYF
TGCGCCAGCAGCTTGAGTAGCGGGGGCCAAGAGACCCAGTACTTC
>NA|TRBV14|NA|TRBJ1-2
CASSQDLEGMRGYTF
TGTGCCAGCAGCCAAGATCTGGAGGGGATGCGGGGCTACACCTTC
>NA|TRBV4-1|TRBD1|TRBJ2-7
CASSQESSITGGEQYF
TGCGCCAGCAGCCAAGAGTCGAGTATCACAGGGGGGGAGCAGTACTTC
>once|TRBV7-2|TRBD1|TRBJ2-7
CASSPDRGRSYEQYF
TGTGCCAGCAGCCCGGACAGGGGGCGTTCCTACGAGCAGTACTTC
>NA|TRBV10-3|TRBD2|TRBJ2-3
CAISFSGGSTDTQYF
TGTGCCATCAGTTTTAGCGGGGGCTCCACAGATACGCAGTATTTT
>NA|TRBV30|NA|TRBJ1-4
CAWSTGVNEKLFF
TGTGCCTGGAGTACGGGGGTTAATGAAAAACTGTTTTTT
>few|TRBV7-9|NA|TRBJ1-4
CASSLAWGTVNEKLFF
TGTGCCAGCAGCTTAGCGTGGGGGACTGTGAATGAAAAACTGTTTTTT
>NA|TRBV3-1/TRBV3-2|NA|TRBJ2-7
CASSQDRQSGNEQYF
TGTGCCAGCAGCCAAGATCGCCAATCGGGGAACGAGCAGTACTTC
>NA|TRBV6-2/TRBV6-3|TRBD1|TRBJ1-2
CASSQWTGKNNNYGYTF
TGTGCCAGCAGTCAATGGACAGGGAAAAACAACAACTATGGCTACACCTTC
>NA|TRBV2|TRBD1|TRBJ2-1
CASSGTGHEQFF
TGTGCCAGCAGTGGGACAGGGCATGAGCAGTTCTTC
>once|TRBV9|TRBD2|TRBJ2-3
CASSVGGREGDAQYF
TGTGCCAGCAGCGTAGGGGGCAGGGAGGGCGATGCGCAGTATTTT
>NA|TRBV11-1|TRBD2|TRBJ2-3
CASSLGIAGASDTQYF
TGTGCCAGCAGCTTAGGTATAGCGGGGGCGTCAGATACGCAGTATTTT
>NA|TRBV27|TRBD2|TRBJ2-7
CASSFGTSGLEQYF
TGTGCCAGCAGTTTCGGGACTAGCGGATTAGAGCAGTACTTC
>NA|TRBV7-5|NA|TRBJ2-7
CARSSLTTLGYEQYF
TGTGCCAGAAGCTCCCTTACTACGCTCGGGTACGAGCAGTACTTC
>few|TRBV18|NA|TRBJ2-3
CASSPLGGGLTDTQYF
TGTGCCAGCTCACCACTCGGCGGGGGCCTCACAGATACGCAGTATTTT
>NA|TRBV7-2|TRBD1|TRBJ1-6
CASTESNRGNSPLHF
TGTGCCAGCACTGAGTCCAACAGGGGTAATTCACCCCTCCACTTT
>NA|TRBV19|NA|TRBJ2-3
CASSPSYREFTDTQYF
TGTGCCAGTAGTCCGAGCTACAGGGAGTTCACAGATACGCAGTATTTT
>NA|TRBV19|NA|TRBJ1-5
CASNDNSNQPQHF
TGTGCCAGTAATGACAATAGCAATCAGCCCCAGCATTTT
>NA|TRBV3-1/TRBV3-2|NA|TRBJ1-1
CASSLGQKNTEAFF
TGTGCCAGCAGCCTGGGACAAAAGAACACTGAAGCTTTCTTT
>NA|TRBV7-2|NA|TRBJ2-1
CASSKNRGNEQFF
TGTGCCAGCAGCAAGAACCGGGGAAATGAGCAGTTCTTC
>NA|TRBV7-9|TRBD1|TRBJ1-6
CASSPSRGWHF
TGTGCCAGCAGCCCATCCAGGGGGTGGCACTTT
>few|TRBV4-1|NA|TRBJ2-1
CASSQGSLALDEQFF
TGCGCCAGCAGCCAAGGTTCTCTAGCTCTCGATGAGCAGTTCTTC
>many|TRBV5-5|TRBD1|TRBJ2-5
CASSSSSTDRGRRETQYF
TGTGCCAGCAGCTCCTCCTCGACGGACAGGGGGCGCCGAGAGACCCAGTACTTC
>NA|TRBV7-2|NA|TRBJ1-1
CASSFLPRGNTEAFF
TGTGCCAGCAGCTTCCTCCCCAGGGGGAACACTGAAGCTTTCTTT